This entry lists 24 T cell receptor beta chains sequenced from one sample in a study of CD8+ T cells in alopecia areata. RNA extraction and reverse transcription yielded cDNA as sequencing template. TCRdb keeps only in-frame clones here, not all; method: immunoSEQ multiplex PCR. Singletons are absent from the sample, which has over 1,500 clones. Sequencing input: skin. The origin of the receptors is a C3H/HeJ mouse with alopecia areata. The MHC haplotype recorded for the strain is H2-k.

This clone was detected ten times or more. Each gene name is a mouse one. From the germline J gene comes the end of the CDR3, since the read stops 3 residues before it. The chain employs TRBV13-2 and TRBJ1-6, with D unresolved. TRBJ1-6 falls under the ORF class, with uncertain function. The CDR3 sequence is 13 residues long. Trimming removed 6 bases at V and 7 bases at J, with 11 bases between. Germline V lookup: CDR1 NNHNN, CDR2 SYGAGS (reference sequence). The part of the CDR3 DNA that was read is TGTGCCAGCGATGTGTACAGAAATTCGCCC. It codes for CASDVYRNSP. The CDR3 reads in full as CASDVYRNSPLYF.

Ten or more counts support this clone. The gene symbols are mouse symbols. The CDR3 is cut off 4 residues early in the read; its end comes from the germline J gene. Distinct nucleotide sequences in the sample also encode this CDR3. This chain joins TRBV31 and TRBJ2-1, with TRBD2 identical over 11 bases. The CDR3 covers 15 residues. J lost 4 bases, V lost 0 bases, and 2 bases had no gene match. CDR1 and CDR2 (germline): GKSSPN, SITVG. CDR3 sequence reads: CAWSLRDWGYAEQFF. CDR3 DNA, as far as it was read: TGTGCCTGGAGTCTCCGGGACTGGGGGTATGCT.

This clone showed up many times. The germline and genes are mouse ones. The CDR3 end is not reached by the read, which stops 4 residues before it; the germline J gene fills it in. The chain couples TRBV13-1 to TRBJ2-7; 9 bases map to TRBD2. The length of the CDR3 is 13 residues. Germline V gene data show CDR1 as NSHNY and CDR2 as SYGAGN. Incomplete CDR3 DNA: TGTGCCAGCAGTGGGACTGGGGCGTAT. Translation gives CASSGTGAY. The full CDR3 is CASSGTGAYEQYF.

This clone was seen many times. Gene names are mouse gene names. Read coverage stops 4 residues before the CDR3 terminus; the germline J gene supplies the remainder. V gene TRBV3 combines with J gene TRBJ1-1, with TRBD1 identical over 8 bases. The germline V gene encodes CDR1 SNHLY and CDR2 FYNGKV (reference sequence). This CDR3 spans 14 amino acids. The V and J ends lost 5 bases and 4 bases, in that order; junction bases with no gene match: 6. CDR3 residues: CASSPTGVVTEVFF. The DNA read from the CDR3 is TGTGCCAGCAGCCCGACAGGGGTCGTCACA.

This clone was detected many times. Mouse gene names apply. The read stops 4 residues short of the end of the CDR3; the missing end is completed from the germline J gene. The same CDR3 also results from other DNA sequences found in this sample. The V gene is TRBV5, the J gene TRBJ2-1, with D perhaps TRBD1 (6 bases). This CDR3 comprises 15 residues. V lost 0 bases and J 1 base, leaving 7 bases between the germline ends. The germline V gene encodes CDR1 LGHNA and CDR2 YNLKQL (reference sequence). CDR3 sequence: CASSQDRGNYAEQFF. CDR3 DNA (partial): TGTGCCAGCAGCCAAGACAGGGGAAACTATGCT.

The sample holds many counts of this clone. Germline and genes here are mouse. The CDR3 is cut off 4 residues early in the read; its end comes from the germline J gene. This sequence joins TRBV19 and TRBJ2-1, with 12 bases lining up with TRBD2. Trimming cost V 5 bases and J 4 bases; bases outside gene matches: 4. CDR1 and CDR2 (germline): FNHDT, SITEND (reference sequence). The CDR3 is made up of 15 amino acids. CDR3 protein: CASRMTGGAYAEQFF. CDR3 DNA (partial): TGTGCCAGCAGAATGACTGGGGGGGCTTATGCT.

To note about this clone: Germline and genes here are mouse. CDR3 DNA, as far as it was read: TGTGCCTGGGCTGGGGGGAACTATGCT. Translating it yields CAWAGGNYA. The entire CDR3 is CAWAGGNYAEQFF. The V and J genes are TRBV31 and TRBJ2-1, with TRBD2 matching over 8 bases. The read stops 4 residues short of the end of the CDR3; the missing end is completed from the germline J gene. The CDR3 is made up of 13 amino acids. J was trimmed by 1 base and V by 5 bases; bases with no gene match: 1. Germline values: CDR1 GKSSPN, CDR2 SITVG.

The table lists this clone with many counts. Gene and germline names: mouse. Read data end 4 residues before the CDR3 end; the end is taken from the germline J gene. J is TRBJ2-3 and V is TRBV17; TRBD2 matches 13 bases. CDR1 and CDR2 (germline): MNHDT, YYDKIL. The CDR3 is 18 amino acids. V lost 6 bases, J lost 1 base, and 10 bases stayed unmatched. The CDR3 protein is CASSGTGGVAFRAETLYF. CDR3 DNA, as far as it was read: TGTGCTAGCAGCGGGACTGGGGGGGTTGCGTTTCGTGCAGAA.

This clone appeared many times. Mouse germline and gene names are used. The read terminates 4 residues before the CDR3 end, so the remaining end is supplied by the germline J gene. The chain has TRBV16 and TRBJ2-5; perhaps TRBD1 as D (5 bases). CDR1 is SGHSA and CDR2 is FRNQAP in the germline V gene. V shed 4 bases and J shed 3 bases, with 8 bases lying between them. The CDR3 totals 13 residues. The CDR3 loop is CASSSRQQDTQYF. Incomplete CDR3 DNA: TGTGCAAGCAGCTCCCGACAGCAAGAC.

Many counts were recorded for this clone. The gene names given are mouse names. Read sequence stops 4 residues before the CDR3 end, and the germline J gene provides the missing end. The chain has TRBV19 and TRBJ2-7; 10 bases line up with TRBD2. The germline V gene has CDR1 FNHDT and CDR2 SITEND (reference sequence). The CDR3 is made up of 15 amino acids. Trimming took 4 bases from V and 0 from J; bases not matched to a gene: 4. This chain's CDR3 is CASSPDWGSSYEQYF. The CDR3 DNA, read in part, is TGTGCCAGCAGTCCGGACTGGGGGAGCTCCTAT. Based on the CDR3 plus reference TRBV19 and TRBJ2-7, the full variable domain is GGIITQTPKFLIGQEGQKLTLKCQQNFNHDTMYWYRQDSGKGLRLIYYSITENDLQKGDLSEGYDASREKKSSFSLTVTSAQKNEMAVFLCASSPDWGSSYEQYFGPGTRLTVL.

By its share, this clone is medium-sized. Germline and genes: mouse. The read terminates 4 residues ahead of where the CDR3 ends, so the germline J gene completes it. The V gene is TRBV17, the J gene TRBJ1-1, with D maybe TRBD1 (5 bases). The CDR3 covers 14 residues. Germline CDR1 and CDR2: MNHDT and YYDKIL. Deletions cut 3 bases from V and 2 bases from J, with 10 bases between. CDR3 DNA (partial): TGTGCTAGCAGTAGCGGCAGGGCTAACACA. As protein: CASSSGRANT. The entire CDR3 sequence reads CASSSGRANTEVFF.

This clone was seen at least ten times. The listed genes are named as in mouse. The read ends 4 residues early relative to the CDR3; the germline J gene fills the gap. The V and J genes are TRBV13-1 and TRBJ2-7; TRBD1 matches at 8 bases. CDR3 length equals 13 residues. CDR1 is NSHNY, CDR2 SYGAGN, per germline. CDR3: CASRAGQVYEQYF. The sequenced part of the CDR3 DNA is TGTGCCAGCAGGGCGGGACAGGTATAT.

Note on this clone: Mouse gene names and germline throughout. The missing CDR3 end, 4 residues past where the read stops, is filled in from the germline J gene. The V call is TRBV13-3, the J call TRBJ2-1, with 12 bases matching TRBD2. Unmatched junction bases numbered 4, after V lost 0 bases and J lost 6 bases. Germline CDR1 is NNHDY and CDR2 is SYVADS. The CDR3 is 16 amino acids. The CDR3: CASSDAGDWGVAEQFF. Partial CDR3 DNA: TGTGCCAGCAGTGATGCAGGGGACTGGGGGGTTGCT.

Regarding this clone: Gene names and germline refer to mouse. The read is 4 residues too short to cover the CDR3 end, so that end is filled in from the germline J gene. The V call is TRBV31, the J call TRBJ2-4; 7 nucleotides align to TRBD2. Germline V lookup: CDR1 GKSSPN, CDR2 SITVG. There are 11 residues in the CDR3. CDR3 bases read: TGTGCCTTAGACTGGGTGAAC. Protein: CALDWVN. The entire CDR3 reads CALDWVNTLYF.

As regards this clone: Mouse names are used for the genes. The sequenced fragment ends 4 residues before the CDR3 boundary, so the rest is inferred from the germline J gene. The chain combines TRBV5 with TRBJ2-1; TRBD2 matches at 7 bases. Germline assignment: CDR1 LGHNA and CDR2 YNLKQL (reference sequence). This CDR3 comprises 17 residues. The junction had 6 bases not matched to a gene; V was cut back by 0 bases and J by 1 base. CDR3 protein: CASSQDSPWGNYAEQFF. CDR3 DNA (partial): TGTGCCAGCAGCCAAGATAGCCCCTGGGGGAACTATGCT.

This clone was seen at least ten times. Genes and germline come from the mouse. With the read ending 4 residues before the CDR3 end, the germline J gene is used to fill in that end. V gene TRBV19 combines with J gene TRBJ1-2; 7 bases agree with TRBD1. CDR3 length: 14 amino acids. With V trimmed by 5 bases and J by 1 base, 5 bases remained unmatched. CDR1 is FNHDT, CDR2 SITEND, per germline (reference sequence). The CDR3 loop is CASSPDRVNSDYTF. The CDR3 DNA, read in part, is TGTGCCAGCAGCCCTGACAGGGTAAACTCC.

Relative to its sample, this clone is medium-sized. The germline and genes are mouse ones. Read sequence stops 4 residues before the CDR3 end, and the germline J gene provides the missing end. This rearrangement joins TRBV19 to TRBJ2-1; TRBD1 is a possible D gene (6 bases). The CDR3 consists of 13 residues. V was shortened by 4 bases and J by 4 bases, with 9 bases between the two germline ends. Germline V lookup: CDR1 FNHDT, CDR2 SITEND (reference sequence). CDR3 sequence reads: CASSSDSYAEQFF. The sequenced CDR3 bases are TGTGCCAGCAGTTCGGACAGTTATGCT.

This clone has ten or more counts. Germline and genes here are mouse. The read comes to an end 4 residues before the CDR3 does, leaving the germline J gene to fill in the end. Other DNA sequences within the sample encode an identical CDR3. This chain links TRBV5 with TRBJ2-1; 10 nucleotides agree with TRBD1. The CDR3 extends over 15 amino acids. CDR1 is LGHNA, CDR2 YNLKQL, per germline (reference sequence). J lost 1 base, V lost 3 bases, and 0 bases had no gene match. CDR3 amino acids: CASSQDRGNYAEQFF. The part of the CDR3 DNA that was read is TGTGCCAGCAGCCAGGACAGGGGGAACTATGCT.

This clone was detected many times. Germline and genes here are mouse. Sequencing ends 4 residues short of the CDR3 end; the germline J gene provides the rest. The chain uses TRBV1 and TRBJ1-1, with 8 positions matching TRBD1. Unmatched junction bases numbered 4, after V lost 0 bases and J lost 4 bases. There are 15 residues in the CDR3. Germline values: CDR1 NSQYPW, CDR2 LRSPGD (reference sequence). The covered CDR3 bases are TGCACCTGCAGTGCAGACCCAGGGGGCACCACA. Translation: CTCSADPGGTT. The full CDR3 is CTCSADPGGTTEVFF.

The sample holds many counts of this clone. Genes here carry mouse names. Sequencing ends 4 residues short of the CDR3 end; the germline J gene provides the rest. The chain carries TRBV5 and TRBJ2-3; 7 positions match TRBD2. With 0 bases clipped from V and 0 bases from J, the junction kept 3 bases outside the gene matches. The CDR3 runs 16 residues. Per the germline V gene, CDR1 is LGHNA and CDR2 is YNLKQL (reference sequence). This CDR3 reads CASSQEAGGSAETLYF. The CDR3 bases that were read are TGTGCCAGCAGCCAAGAGGCTGGGGGTAGTGCAGAA.

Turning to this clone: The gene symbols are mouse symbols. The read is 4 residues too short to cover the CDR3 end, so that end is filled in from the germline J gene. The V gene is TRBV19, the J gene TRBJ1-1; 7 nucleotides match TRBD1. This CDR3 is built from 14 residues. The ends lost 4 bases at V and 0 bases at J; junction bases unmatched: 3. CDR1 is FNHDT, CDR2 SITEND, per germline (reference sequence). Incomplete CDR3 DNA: TGTGCCAGCAGTCGGGACAGTGCAAACACA. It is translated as CASSRDSANT. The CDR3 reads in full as CASSRDSANTEVFF.

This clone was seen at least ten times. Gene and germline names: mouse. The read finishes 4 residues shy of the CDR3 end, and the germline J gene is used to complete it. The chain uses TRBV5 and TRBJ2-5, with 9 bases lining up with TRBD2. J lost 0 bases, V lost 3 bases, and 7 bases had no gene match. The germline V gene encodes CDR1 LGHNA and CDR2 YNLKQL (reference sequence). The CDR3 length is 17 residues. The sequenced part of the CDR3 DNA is TGTGCCAGCAGCCACCTACCGGGACTGGGTAACCAAGAC. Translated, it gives CASSHLPGLGNQD. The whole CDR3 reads CASSHLPGLGNQDTQYF.

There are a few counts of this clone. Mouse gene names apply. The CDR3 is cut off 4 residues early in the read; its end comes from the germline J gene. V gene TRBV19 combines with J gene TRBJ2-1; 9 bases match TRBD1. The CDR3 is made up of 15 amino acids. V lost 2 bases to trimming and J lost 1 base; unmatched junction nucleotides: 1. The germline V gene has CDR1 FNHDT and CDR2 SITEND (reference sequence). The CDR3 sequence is CASSIDRGNYAEQFF. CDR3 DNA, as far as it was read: TGTGCCAGCAGTATCGACAGGGGGAACTATGCT.

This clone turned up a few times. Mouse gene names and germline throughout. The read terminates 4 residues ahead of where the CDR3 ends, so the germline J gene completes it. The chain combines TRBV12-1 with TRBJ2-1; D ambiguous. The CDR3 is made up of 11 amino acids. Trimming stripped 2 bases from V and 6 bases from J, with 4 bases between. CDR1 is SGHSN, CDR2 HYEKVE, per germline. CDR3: CASSPSAEQFF. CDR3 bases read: TGTGCCAGCTCTCCATCTGCT.